This TCR beta chain originates from a study of T cell responses to AZD1222 COVID-19 vaccine. Notes on this clone: What it recognizes is unknown.

The assay was immunoSEQ multiplex PCR, and TCRdb's table has in-frame clones only and misses some. The data show about 130,000 clones, about 90% seen once. Study-level findings and limits: In a largely white British group with more females than males, clonal diversity was possibly underestimated. Spike-specific TCR breadth and depth went up after people got two AZD1222 doses. The study found vaccine-associated CD4 TCRs spanning spike, dominant at 160-218 and 743-854.

V was shortened by 0 bases and J by 0 bases, with 15 bases between the two germline ends. The CDR3 consists of 17 residues. From germline, CDR1 is GTSNPN and CDR2 SVGIG (reference sequence). Sequencing was performed on peripheral blood, taken on day 0 of MenACWY control vaccination. V gene TRBV30 combines with J gene TRBJ2-1; possible D gene TRBD2, 5 bases. The TCR originated in an adult in good health. The CDR3 loop is CAWSVPTPGSSYNEQFF. The CDR3 region has the DNA TGTGCCTGGAGTGTACCTACGCCGGGGAGCTCCTACAATGAGCAGTTCTTC.